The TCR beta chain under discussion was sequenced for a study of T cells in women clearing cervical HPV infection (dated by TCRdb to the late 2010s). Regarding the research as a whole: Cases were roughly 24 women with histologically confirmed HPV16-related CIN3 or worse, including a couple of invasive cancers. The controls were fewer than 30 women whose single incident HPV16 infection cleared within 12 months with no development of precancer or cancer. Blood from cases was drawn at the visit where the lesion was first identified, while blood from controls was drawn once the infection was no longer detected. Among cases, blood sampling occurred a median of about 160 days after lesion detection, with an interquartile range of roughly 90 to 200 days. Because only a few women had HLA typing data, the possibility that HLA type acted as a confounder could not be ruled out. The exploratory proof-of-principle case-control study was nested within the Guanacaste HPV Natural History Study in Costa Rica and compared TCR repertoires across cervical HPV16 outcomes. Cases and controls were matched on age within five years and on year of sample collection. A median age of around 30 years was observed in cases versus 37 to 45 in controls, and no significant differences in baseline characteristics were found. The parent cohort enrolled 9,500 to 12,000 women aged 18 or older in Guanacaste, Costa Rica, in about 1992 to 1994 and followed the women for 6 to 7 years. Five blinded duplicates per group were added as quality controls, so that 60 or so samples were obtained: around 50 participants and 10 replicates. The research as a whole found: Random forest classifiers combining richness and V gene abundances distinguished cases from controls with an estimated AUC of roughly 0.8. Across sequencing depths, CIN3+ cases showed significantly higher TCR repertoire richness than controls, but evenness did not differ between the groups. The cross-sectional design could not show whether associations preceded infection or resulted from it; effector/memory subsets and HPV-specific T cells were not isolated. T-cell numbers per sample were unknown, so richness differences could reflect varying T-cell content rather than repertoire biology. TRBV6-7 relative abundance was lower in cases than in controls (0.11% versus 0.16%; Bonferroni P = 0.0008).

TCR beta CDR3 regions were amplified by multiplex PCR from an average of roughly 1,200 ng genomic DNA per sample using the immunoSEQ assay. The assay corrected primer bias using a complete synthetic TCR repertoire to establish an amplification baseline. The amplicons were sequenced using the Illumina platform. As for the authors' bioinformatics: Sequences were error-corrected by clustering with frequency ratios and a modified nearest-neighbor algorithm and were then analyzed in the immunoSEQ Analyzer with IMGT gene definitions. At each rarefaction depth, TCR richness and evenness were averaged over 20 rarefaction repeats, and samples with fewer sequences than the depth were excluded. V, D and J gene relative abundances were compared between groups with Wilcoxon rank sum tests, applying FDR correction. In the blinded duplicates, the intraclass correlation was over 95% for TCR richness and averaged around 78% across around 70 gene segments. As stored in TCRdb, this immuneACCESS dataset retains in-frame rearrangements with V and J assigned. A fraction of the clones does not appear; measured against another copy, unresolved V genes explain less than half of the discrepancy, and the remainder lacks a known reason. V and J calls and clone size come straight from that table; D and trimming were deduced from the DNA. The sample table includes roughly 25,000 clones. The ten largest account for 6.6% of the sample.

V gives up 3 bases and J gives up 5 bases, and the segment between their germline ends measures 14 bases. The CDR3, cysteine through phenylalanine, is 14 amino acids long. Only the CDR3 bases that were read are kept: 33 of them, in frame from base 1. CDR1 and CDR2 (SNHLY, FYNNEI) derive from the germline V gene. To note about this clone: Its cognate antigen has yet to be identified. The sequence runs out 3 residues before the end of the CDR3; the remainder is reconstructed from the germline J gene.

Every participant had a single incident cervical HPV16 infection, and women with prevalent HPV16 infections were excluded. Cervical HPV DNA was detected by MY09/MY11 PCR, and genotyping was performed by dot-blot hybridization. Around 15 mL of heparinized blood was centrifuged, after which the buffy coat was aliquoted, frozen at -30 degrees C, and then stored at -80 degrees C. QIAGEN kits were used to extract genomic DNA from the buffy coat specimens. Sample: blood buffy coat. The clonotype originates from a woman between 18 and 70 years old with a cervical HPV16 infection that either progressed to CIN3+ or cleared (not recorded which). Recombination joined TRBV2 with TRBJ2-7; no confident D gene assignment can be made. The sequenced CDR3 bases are TGTGCCAGCAGTGATGGTTCCCCCTATAACGAG. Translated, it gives CASSDGSPYNE. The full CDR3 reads CASSDGSPYNEQYF.